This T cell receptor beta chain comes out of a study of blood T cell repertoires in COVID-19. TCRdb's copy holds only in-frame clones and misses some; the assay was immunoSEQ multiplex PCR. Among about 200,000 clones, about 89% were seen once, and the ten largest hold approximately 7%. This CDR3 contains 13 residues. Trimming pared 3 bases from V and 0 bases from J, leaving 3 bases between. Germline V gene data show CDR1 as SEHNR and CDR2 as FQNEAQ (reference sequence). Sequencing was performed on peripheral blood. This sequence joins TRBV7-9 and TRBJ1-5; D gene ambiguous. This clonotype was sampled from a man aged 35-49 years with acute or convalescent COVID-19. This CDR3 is CASSLASNQPQHF. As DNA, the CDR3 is TGTGCCAGCAGCTTGGCTAGCAATCAGCCCCAGCATTTT.